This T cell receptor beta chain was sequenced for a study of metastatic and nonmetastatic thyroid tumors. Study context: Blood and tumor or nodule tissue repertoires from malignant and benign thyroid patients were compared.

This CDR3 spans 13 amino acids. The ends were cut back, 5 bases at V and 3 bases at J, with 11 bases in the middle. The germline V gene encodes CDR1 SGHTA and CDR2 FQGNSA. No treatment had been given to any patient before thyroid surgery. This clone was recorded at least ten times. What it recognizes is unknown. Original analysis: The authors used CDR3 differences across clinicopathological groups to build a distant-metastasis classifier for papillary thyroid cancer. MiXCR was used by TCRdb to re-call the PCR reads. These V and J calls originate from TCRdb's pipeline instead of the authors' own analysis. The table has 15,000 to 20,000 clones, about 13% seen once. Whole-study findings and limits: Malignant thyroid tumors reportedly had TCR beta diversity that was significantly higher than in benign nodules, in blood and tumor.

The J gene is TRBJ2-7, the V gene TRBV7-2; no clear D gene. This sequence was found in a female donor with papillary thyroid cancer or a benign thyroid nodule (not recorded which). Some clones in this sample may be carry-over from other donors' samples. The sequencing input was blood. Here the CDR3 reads CASSPDIYYEQYF. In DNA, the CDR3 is TGTGCCAGCAGCCCTGACATCTACTACGAGCAGTACTTC.